The clone carrying this T cell receptor (beta chain) was seen ten or more times. What it recognizes is unknown. This entry is derived from a study of neurological immune-mediated disorders. Study-level points and caveats: None of the CDR3 amino acid sequences in expanded clones turned up in more than one subject, which points to private repertoires in all groups.

TCRdb re-called the 5' RACE reads with MiXCR, one entry per CDR3 protein. The repertoire includes about 17,000 distinct CDR3 sequences, under 3.5% of them detected once, and 20% to 25% sits in the top ten. 900,000 to 1,000,000 sorted CD4+ or CD8+ T cells made each library. The clonotype comes from a woman in her forties in good health. Sequencing input: CD8+ T cells from blood.

In DNA form, the CDR3 reads TGCAGCGTTGTGGACTTTCAAAACAATGAGCAGTTCTTC. This encodes CSVVDFQNNEQFF. The gene calls are TRBV29-1 and TRBJ2-1; tentative D call: TRBD2 (5 bases). This CDR3 comprises 13 residues. Trimming took off 4 bases at V and 5 bases at J, with 12 bases between the two ends. Germline CDR1 and CDR2: SQVTM and ANQGSEA.